The 14 T cell receptor beta chains reported below all come from one sample, sequenced in a study of T cell clonality in common variable immunodeficiency. Data came from immunoSEQ multiplex PCR; TCRdb stores just in-frame clones and leaves some out. The counts give about 66,000 clones, none of them seen only once; 1.5% to 2% is held by the top ten. The sample consisted of peripheral blood mononuclear cells. The receptors were gathered from a person between 18 and 69 years old in good health.

This clone was recorded many times. The read ends 3 residues early relative to the CDR3; the germline J gene fills the gap. The V and J genes are TRBV30 and TRBJ2-6, with 14 bases that match TRBD2. Germline V gene sequence: CDR1 GTSNPN, CDR2 SVGIG (reference sequence). The CDR3 spans 17 residues. With 4 bases clipped from V and 3 bases from J, the junction kept 5 bases outside the gene matches. CDR3 DNA, as far as it was read: TGTGCCTGGACCCGGGGACTAGCGGGAGTTGGGGCCAACGTC. This encodes CAWTRGLAGVGANV. The whole CDR3 region reads CAWTRGLAGVGANVLTF.

This clone was found many times. The read stops 3 residues short of the end of the CDR3; the missing end is completed from the germline J gene. The V gene is TRBV23-1, the J gene TRBJ1-1, with 8 bases fitting TRBD1. TRBV23-1 is labeled an ORF, and its function is uncertain. The length of the CDR3 is 16 residues. The V segment lost 1 base and the J segment 3 bases; nucleotides outside the gene matches: 7. The covered CDR3 bases are TGCGCCAGCAGTCAATTTCAGGGGGCGGGTTACACTGAA. Its translation: CASSQFQGAGYTE. The entire CDR3 reads CASSQFQGAGYTEAFF.

There are many counts of this clone. Read data end 3 residues before the CDR3 end; the end is taken from the germline J gene. This chain uses TRBV5-1 with TRBJ2-3; D uncertain. The germline V gene encodes CDR1 SGHRS and CDR2 YFSETQ. V was clipped by 0 bases and J by 2 bases, with 10 bases between them. The CDR3 has 15 amino acids. The sequenced part of the CDR3 DNA is TGCGCCAGCAGCTTGGAACTGCGTCACACAGATACG. Translating gives CASSLELRHTDT. In full, the CDR3 reads CASSLELRHTDTQYF.

The sample holds many counts of this clone. With the read ending 3 residues before the CDR3 end, the germline J gene is used to fill in that end. The chain couples TRBV7-3 to TRBJ2-5; tentative D call: TRBD2 (5 bases). V lost 5 bases to trimming and J lost 1 base, with 11 bases between them. This CDR3 has 14 residues. CDR1 is SGHTA and CDR2 is FQGTGA in the germline V gene. The CDR3 is CASSRGGLQETQYF. Partial CDR3 DNA: TGTGCCAGCAGCCGCGGAGGACTCCAAGAGACC. Combining the CDR3 with reference TRBV7-3 and TRBJ2-5 gives the whole variable domain GAGVSQTPSNKVTEKGKYVELRCDPISGHTALYWYRQSLGQGPEFLIYFQGTGAADDSGLPNDRFFAVRPEGSVSTLKIQRTERGDSAVYLCASSRGGLQETQYFGPGTRLLVL.

About this clone itself: The DNA ends 3 residues before the CDR3 does, and the rest of the CDR3 is filled in from the germline J gene. The gene calls are TRBV29-1 and TRBJ2-5; 10 positions agree with TRBD1. This CDR3 contains 14 residues. Per germline, CDR1 SQVTM and CDR2 ANQGSEA. The J segment lost 5 bases and the V segment lost 4 bases, leaving 7 bases of the junction unmatched. CDR3: CSVVRTGGAETQYF. The CDR3 DNA, read in part, is TGCAGCGTTGTCAGGACAGGGGGAGCGGAGACC.

Ten or more counts support this clone. Read data end 3 residues before the CDR3 end; the end is taken from the germline J gene. This chain uses TRBV11-2 with TRBJ2-7; 7 nucleotides agree with TRBD1. Trimming at V came to 6 bases and at J to 5 bases, leaving 7 bases not matched to a gene. CDR1 is SGHAT and CDR2 is FQNNGV in the germline V gene. The CDR3 runs 13 residues. CDR3 residues: CASSPETGNEQYF. The covered CDR3 bases are TGTGCCAGCAGTCCCGAGACAGGGAACGAG.

This clone was recorded at least ten times. The sequenced fragment ends 3 residues before the CDR3 boundary, so the rest is inferred from the germline J gene. The V call is TRBV11-3, the J call TRBJ2-7; tentatively, D is TRBD1 (6 bases). The CDR3 runs to 15 residues. Germline V CDR1 and CDR2: SGHNT, YENEEA. Trimming shortened V by 0 bases and J by 2 bases, and 11 bases separated the two germline ends. The CDR3 protein is CASSLDLGQTYEQYF. Partial CDR3 DNA: TGTGCCAGCAGCTTAGACCTGGGACAAACCTACGAG.

This clone was counted at least ten times. Sequencing ends 3 residues short of the CDR3 end; the germline J gene provides the rest. The chain has TRBV6-1 and TRBJ2-1; 10 bases align to TRBD1. The CDR3 consists of 17 residues. The V gene's germline CDR1 is MNHNS and CDR2 SASEGT. J was trimmed by 6 bases and V by 1 base; bases with no gene match: 9. Partial CDR3 DNA: TGTGCCAGCAGTGAAGACGTCCGGACAGGGGGTATCAATGAG. It translates to CASSEDVRTGGINE. The whole CDR3 is CASSEDVRTGGINEQFF.

This clone was seen many times. From the germline J gene comes the end of the CDR3, since the read stops 3 residues before it. The chain recombines TRBV7-9 with TRBJ2-2; either TRBD1 or TRBD2 may fit D (6 bases each). The CDR3 has 13 amino acids. Germline lookup yields CDR1 SEHNR and CDR2 FQNEAQ (reference sequence). Trimming removed 6 bases from V and 7 bases from J, with 12 bases in between. This CDR3 reads CASRAQGGGELFF. The part of the CDR3 DNA that was read is TGTGCCAGCAGAGCACAGGGAGGCGGGGAG.

This clone showed up many times. The read halts 3 residues ahead of the CDR3 end, with the missing end drawn from the germline J gene. The chain has TRBV7-2 and TRBJ1-1; 8 bases align to TRBD1. The CDR3 has 14 residues. Trimming took 5 bases from V and 5 from J; bases not matched to a gene: 7. Germline CDR1 reads SGHTA; CDR2 reads FQGNSA. CDR3 DNA, as far as it was read: TGTGCCAGCAGCACAGGGGGAGGAAGGACTGAA. It encodes CASSTGGGRTE. The complete CDR3 sequence is CASSTGGGRTEAFF.

This clone was found many times. The sequence runs out 3 residues before the end of the CDR3; the remainder is reconstructed from the germline J gene. The rearrangement links TRBV5-4 to TRBJ2-6; TRBD2 matches 7 bases. This CDR3 comprises 15 residues. V shed 4 bases and J 2 bases; nucleotides not matched to a gene: 3. Germline V gene lookup returns CDR1 SGHNT and CDR2 YYREEE (reference sequence). The CDR3 is CASSPLAAGANVLTF. CDR3 bases read: TGTGCCAGCAGCCCCCTAGCGGCTGGGGCCAACGTC.

This clone occurred many times. The CDR3 goes on 3 residues after the read ends, and that part is filled in from the germline J gene. V usage is TRBV28 and J usage is TRBJ2-7; 13 bases map to TRBD2. Germline V gene lookup returns CDR1 MDHEN and CDR2 SYDVKM. The length of the CDR3 is 16 residues. The ends lost 6 bases at V and 3 bases at J; junction bases unmatched: 8. The CDR3 bases that were read are TGTGCCAGCAGCCCTAGCCGGACTAGCGGGAGCTACGAG. This sequence encodes CASSPSRTSGSYE. The full CDR3 reads CASSPSRTSGSYEQYF.

There are many counts of this clone. The sequenced CDR3 bases are TGTGCCAGCAGTTCCCTCGCGGGATTGTACGAG. Amino acid sequence: CASSSLAGLYE. The entire CDR3 protein is CASSSLAGLYEQYF. V gene TRBV28 combines with J gene TRBJ2-7, with a possible D match to TRBD2 (6 bases). The sequence runs out 3 residues before the end of the CDR3; the remainder is reconstructed from the germline J gene. This CDR3 spans 14 amino acids. Germline CDR1 MDHEN, CDR2 SYDVKM. V lost 4 bases, J lost 4 bases, and 14 bases lay in between.

At least ten counts were recorded for this clone. The read is 3 residues too short to cover the CDR3 end, so that end is filled in from the germline J gene. V and J are TRBV5-4 and TRBJ1-1; 9 bases are a match to TRBD1. This CDR3 comprises 14 residues. Trimming removed 2 bases from V and 3 bases from J; junction bases left unmatched: 2. Germline V gene data show CDR1 as SGHNT and CDR2 as YYREEE (reference sequence). CDR3 DNA, as far as it was read: TGTGCCAGCAGCTTCGACAGGGGGTACACTGAA. Translated, it gives CASSFDRGYTE. The whole CDR3 region reads CASSFDRGYTEAFF. The whole variable domain, remainder taken from reference TRBV5-4 and TRBJ1-1, is ETGVTQSPTHLIKTRGQQVTLRCSSQSGHNTVSWYQQALGQGPQFIFQYYREEENGRGNFPPRFSGLQFPNYSSELNVNALELDDSALYLCASSFDRGYTEAFFGQGTRLTVV.